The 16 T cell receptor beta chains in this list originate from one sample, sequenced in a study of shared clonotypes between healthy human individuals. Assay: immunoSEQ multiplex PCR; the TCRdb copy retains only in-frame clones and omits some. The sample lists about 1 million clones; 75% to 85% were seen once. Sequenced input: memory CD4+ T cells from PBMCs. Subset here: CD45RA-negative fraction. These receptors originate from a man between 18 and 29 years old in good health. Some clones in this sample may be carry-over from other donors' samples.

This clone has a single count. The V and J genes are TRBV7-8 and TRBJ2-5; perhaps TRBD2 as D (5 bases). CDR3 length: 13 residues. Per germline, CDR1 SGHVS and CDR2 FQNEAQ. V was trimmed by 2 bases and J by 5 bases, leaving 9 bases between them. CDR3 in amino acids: CASSLRGSETQYF. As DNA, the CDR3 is TGTGCCAGCAGCTTACGGGGATCCGAGACCCAGTACTTC.

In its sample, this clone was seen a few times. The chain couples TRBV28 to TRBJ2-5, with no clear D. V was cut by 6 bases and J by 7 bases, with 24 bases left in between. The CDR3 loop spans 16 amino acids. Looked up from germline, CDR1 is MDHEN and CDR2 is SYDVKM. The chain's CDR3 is CASSRRAPGPKATQYF. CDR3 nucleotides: TGTGCCAGCAGCAGGAGAGCGCCGGGCCCCAAAGCGACCCAGTACTTC.

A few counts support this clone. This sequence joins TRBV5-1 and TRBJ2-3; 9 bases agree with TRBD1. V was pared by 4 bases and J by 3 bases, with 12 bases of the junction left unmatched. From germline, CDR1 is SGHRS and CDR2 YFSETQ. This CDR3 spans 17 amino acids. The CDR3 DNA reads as TGCGCCAGCAGCGGATACCAAGGACAGGGGAGGACAGATACGCAGTATTTT. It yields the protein CASSGYQGQGRTDTQYF. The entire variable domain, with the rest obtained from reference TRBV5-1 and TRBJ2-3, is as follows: KAGVTQTPRYLIKTRGQQVTLSCSPISGHRSVSWYQQTPGQGLQFLFEYFSETQRNKGNFPGRFSGRQFSNSRSEMNVSTLELGDSALYLCASSGYQGQGRTDTQYFGPGTRLTVL.

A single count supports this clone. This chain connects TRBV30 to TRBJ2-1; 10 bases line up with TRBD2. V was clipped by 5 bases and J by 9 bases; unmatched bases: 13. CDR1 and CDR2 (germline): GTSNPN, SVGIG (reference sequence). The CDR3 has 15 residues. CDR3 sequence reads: CAWDEESGRGGEQFF. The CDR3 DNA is TGTGCCTGGGACGAGGAGAGCGGGAGGGGCGGTGAGCAGTTCTTC.

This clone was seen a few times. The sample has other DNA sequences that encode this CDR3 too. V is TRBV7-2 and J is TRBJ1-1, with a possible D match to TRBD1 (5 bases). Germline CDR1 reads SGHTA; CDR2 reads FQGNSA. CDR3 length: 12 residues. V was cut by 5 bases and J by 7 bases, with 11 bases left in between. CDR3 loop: CASSLGGFEAFF. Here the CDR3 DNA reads TGTGCCAGCAGCCTTGGGGGGTTTGAAGCTTTCTTT.

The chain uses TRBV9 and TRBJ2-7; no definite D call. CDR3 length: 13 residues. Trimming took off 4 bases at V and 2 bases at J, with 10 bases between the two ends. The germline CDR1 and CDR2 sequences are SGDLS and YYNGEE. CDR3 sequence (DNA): TGTGCCAGCAGCCACGGCAATGCCTACGAGCAGTACTTC. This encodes CASSHGNAYEQYF.

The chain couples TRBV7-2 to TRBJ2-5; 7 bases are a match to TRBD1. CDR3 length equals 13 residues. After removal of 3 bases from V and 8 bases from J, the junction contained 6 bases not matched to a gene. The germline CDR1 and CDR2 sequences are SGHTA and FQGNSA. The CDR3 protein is CASSLRQGDTQYF. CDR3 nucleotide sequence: TGTGCCAGCAGCTTGCGACAGGGTGACACCCAGTACTTC.

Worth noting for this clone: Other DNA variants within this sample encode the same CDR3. CDR3 protein: CASAPSTDTQYF. The CDR3 DNA is TGTGCTAGTGCACCAAGCACAGATACGCAGTATTTT. The V and J genes are TRBV12-5 and TRBJ2-3, with D hard to call. V was trimmed by 7 bases and J by 0 bases, leaving 5 bases between them. Germline V gives CDR1 LGHNT, CDR2 FRNRAP. The CDR3 is 12 residues long.

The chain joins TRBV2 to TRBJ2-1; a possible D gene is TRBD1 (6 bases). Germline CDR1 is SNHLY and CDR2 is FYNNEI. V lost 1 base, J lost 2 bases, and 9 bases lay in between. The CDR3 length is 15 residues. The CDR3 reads CASSEEGQPYNEQFF. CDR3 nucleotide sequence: TGTGCCAGCAGTGAAGAAGGACAGCCCTACAATGAGCAGTTCTTC. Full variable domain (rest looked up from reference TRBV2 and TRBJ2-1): EPEVTQTPSHQVTQMGQEVILRCVPISNHLYFYWYRQILGQKVEFLVSFYNNEISEKSEIFDDQFSVERPDGSNFTLKIRSTKLEDSAMYFCASSEEGQPYNEQFFGPGTRLTVL.

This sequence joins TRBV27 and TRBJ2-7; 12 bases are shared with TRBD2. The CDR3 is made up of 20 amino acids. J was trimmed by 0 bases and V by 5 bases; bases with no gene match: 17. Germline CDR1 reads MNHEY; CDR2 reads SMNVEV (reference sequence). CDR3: CASSLGTSGSHRGVSYEQYF. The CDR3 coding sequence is TGTGCCAGCAGTCTCGGGACTAGCGGGTCCCACCGAGGGGTCTCCTACGAGCAGTACTTC.

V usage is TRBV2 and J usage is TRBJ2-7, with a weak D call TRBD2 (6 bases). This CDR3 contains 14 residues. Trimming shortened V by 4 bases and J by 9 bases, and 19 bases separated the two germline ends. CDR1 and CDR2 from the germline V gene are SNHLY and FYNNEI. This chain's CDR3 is CASSAGTPIEGQYF. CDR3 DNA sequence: TGTGCCAGCAGTGCAGGGACTCCAATTGAGGGGCAGTACTTC. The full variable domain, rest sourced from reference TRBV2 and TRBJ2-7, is EPEVTQTPSHQVTQMGQEVILRCVPISNHLYFYWYRQILGQKVEFLVSFYNNEISEKSEIFDDQFSVERPDGSNFTLKIRSTKLEDSAMYFCASSAGTPIEGQYFGPGTRLTVT.

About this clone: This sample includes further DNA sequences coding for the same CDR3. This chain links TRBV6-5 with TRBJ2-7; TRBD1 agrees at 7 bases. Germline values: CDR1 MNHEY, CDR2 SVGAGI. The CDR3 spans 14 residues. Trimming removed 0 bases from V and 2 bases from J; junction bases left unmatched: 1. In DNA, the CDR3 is TGTGCCAGCAGTTACTCACAGGGGCCCTACGAGCAGTACTTC. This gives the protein CASSYSQGPYEQYF.

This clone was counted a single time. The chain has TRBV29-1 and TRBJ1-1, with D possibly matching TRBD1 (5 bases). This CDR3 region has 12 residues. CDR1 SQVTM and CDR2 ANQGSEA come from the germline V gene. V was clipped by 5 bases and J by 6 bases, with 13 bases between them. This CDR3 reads CSVSSGAAEAFF. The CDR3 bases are TGCAGCGTTTCATCCGGGGCCGCTGAAGCTTTCTTT.

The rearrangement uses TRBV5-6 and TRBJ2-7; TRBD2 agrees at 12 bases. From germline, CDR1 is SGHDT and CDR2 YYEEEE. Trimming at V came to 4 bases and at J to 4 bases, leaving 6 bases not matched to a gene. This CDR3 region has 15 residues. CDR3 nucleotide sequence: TGTGCCAGCAGCGTAACCGGACTAGCGGGGTACGAGCAGTACTTC. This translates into CASSVTGLAGYEQYF.

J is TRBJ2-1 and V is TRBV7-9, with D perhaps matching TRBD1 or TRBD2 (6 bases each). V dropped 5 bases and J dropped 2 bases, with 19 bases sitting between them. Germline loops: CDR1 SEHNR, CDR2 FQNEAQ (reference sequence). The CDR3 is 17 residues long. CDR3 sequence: CASSHSRGRITYNEQFF. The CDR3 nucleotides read TGTGCCAGCAGCCACTCTAGGGGGAGGATTACCTACAATGAGCAGTTCTTC.

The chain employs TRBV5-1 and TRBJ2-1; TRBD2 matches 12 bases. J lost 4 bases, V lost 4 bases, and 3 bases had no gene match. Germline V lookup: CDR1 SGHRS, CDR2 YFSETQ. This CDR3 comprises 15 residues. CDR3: CASSQTSGRYNEQFF. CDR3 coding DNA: TGCGCCAGCAGCCAGACTAGCGGGAGATACAATGAGCAGTTCTTC.